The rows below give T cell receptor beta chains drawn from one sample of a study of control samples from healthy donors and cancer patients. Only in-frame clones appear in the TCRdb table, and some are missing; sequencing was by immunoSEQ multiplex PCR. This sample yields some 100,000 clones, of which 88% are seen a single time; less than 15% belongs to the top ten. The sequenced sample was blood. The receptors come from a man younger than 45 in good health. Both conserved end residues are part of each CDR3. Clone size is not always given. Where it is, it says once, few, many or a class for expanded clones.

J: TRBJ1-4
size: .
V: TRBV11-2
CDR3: CASSSRLANEKLFF

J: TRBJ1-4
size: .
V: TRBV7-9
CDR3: CASSSQGLREKLFF

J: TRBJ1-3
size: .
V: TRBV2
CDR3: CASSDPNTIYF

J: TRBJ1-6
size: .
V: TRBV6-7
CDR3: CASNSQGAPSPLHF

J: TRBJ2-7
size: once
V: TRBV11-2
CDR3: CASSRTGTGSFYEQYF

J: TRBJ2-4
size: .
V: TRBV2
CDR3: CASCSTGFLGDIQYF

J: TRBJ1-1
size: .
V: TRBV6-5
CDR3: CASSYVNRGTEAFF

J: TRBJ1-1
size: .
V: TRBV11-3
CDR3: CASGTPMNTEAFF

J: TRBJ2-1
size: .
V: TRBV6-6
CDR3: CASSYPRNEQFF

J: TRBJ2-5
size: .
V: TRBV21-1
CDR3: CASSKEGRDVNGETQYF

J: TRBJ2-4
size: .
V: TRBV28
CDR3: CASSSGELAKNIQYF

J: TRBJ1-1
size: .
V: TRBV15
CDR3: CATSRVGNEAFF